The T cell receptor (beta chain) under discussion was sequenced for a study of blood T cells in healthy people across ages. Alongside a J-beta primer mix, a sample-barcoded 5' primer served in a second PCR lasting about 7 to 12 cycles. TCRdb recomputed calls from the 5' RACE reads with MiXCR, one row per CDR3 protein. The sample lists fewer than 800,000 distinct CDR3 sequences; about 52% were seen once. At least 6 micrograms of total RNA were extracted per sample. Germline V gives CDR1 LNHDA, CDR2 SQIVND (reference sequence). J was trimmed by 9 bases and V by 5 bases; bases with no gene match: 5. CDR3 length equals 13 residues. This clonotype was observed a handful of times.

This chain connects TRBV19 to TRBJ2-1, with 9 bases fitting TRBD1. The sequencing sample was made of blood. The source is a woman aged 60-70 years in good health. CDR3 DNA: TGTGCCAGTAGTCAACAGGGGGCGGCTGAGCAGTTCTTC. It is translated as CASSQQGAAEQFF.